The 24 T cell receptor beta chains listed next were all sequenced from one sample in a study of Graves' ophthalmopathy and Graves' hyperthyroidism. Amplifying from RNA transcripts, the study obtained TCR beta CDR3 regions. After a first-round RT-PCR with HTBI primers, a second-round multiplex PCR was run. TCRdb ran MiXCR on the multiplex PCR reads and lists one entry per CDR3 protein. The sample gives 300,000 or so distinct CDR3 sequences, 15% to 20% of which show up once; 10% to 15% is in the top ten. Source material: peripheral blood. These receptors originate from an adult man with Graves' ophthalmopathy.

In regard to this clonotype: Being one base from a much bigger clone, this may be a read error. V gene TRBV20-1 combines with J gene TRBJ1-3; tentative D call: TRBD1 (5 bases). The CDR3 is 13 residues long. Germline V gives CDR1 DFQATT, CDR2 SNEGSKA (reference sequence). As DNA, the CDR3 is TGCAGTGCTCGGGACTACGCAAAAAACTCCATATATTTT. Translated: CSARDYAKNSIYF.

This clonotype was detected ten times or more. The rearrangement links TRBV6-5 to TRBJ2-5, with D perhaps TRBD1 (6 bases). Trimming shortened V by 7 bases and J by 4 bases, and 16 bases separated the two germline ends. The CDR3 is 14 residues long. Germline V gives CDR1 MNHEY, CDR2 SVGAGI. CDR3 coding DNA: TGTGCCAGCACTCCCACCAGGGGTTTAGAGACCCAGTACTTC. Translated: CASTPTRGLETQYF.

This clonotype has ten or more counts. A much larger clone lies a single base off, so this may be a read error. The chain links TRBV7-8 to TRBJ1-1, with unresolved D. The V gene lost 5 bases and the J gene lost 2 bases, with 3 bases spanning the gap. Germline lookup yields CDR1 SGHVS and CDR2 FQNEAQ. The CDR3 spans 11 residues. The CDR3 reads CASSINTEAFF. CDR3 in DNA: TGTGCCAGCAGCATAAACACTGAAGCTTTCTTT. Looking up the rest from reference TRBV7-8 and TRBJ1-1 gives the full variable domain: GAGVSQSPRYKVAKRGQDVALRCDPISGHVSLFWYQQALGQGPEFLTYFQNEAQLDKSGLPSDRFFAERPEGSVSTLKIQRTQQEDSAVYLCASSINTEAFFGQGTRLTVV.

This clonotype was counted many times. The chain carries TRBV12-3 or TRBV12-4 and TRBJ2-7; 9 bases are a match to TRBD1. This CDR3 contains 14 residues. V lost 6 bases to trimming and J lost 3 bases; unmatched junction nucleotides: 6. CDR3 DNA: TGTGCCAGCAGGGGGACAGGGCCGTACTACGAGCAGTACTTC. This gives the protein CASRGTGPYYEQYF.

The chain joins TRBV18 to TRBJ1-2; 10 bases agree with TRBD1. The germline V gene encodes CDR1 KGHSH and CDR2 LQKENI. V lost 6 bases to trimming and J lost 6 bases; unmatched junction nucleotides: 16. The length of the CDR3 is 17 residues. CDR3 sequence: CASSPGTGVVFGDGYTF. The CDR3 region has the DNA TGTGCCAGCTCCCCCGGGACAGGGGTAGTTTTCGGCGATGGCTACACCTTC.

Many counts were recorded for this clonotype. This rearrangement joins TRBV4-1 to TRBJ1-5; D unresolved. Trimming pared 1 base from V and 2 bases from J, leaving 9 bases between. The V gene's germline CDR1 is MGHRA and CDR2 YSYEKL. The CDR3 consists of 15 residues. The chain's CDR3 is CASSQVWRGNQPQHF. The DNA for the CDR3 is TGCGCCAGCAGCCAAGTGTGGCGGGGCAATCAGCCCCAGCATTTT.

Ten or more counts support this clonotype. The chain carries TRBV7-9 and TRBJ2-7; D might be TRBD2 (5 bases). The CDR3 loop spans 14 amino acids. V shed 4 bases and J shed 0 bases, with 10 bases lying between them. Per the germline V gene, CDR1 is SEHNR and CDR2 is FQNEAQ (reference sequence). CDR3 protein: CASSSAGISYEQYF. The CDR3 DNA reads as TGTGCCAGCAGCTCTGCGGGTATCTCCTACGAGCAGTACTTC.

This clonotype has at least ten counts. This chain joins TRBV25-1 and TRBJ1-3; D gene uncertain. V lost 1 base, J lost 4 bases, and 11 bases lay in between. Looked up from germline, CDR1 is MGHDK and CDR2 is SYGVNS. This CDR3 is built from 15 residues. The DNA of the CDR3 is TGTGCCAGCAGTGAATTTGAGGGTTCCGGAAACACCATATATTTT. Its protein is CASSEFEGSGNTIYF.

This clonotype was counted many times. The final CDR3 position lacks the conserved phenylalanine or tryptophan, pointing to a likely read error. V usage is TRBV6-1 and J usage is TRBJ2-5, with a weak D call TRBD2 (6 bases). V dropped 6 bases and J dropped 5 bases, with 16 bases sitting between them. This CDR3 has 14 amino acids. In germline, CDR1 is MNHNS, CDR2 SASEGT. The CDR3 sequence is CASSRSGGFETQYL. The DNA of the CDR3 is TGTGCCAGCAGCCGAAGTGGGGGGTTTGAGACCCAGTACCTC.

This clonotype was seen repeatedly, ten times or more. The V call is TRBV6-5, the J call TRBJ2-7; no firm D call. This CDR3 is 14 amino acids long. The germline V and J ends were trimmed by 4 bases and 2 bases, with 12 bases remaining between them. The V gene's germline CDR1 is MNHEY and CDR2 SVGAGI. CDR3 sequence reads: CASSFRHNPYEQYF. The CDR3 nucleotides read TGTGCCAGCAGTTTTCGACATAACCCCTACGAGCAGTACTTC.

This clonotype was found many times. This rearrangement joins TRBV20-1 to TRBJ2-5, with a possible D match to TRBD2 (6 bases). The CDR3 contains 14 residues. The V and J ends lost 3 bases and 2 bases respectively, with 13 bases between them. Germline V CDR1 and CDR2: DFQATT, SNEGSKA (reference sequence). For the CDR3, the DNA is TGCAGTGCTAGTACGGGGGATGTTCAAGAGACCCAGTACTTC. Its translation: CSASTGDVQETQYF.

This clonotype was detected ten times or more. This sequence joins TRBV7-3 and TRBJ2-1; TRBD1 matches 8 bases. Germline assignment: CDR1 SGHTA and CDR2 FQGTGA. V lost 5 bases and J lost 9; bases outside the gene matches: 9. The CDR3 has 14 residues. CDR3 region: CASSRTGSSGEQFF. The CDR3 bases are TGTGCCAGCAGCCGGACAGGGAGTTCGGGTGAGCAGTTCTTC.

This clonotype was seen ten or more times. The rearrangement joins TRBV7-2 to TRBJ2-2, with 10 bases that match TRBD1. In germline, CDR1 is SGHTA, CDR2 FQGNSA. CDR3 length: 15 residues. With V trimmed by 5 bases and J by 7 bases, 7 bases remained unmatched. The CDR3 region is CASSGGQGTGGELFF. The CDR3 DNA reads as TGTGCCAGCAGCGGGGGACAGGGGACCGGCGGGGAGCTGTTTTTT.

At least ten counts were recorded for this clonotype. The chain joins TRBV27 to TRBJ1-1, with 8 bases aligning to TRBD1. V shed 3 bases and J 0 bases; nucleotides not matched to a gene: 9. The CDR3 totals 17 residues. The germline V gene has CDR1 MNHEY and CDR2 SMNVEV (reference sequence). CDR3 protein: CASSFLWTGPMNTEAFF. The CDR3 nucleotides are TGTGCCAGCAGTTTCTTATGGACAGGGCCGATGAACACTGAAGCTTTCTTT.

This clonotype was found many times. The genes are TRBV2 and TRBJ1-5; 7 bases align to TRBD1. The germline gives CDR1 SNHLY, CDR2 FYNNEI. V lost 8 bases to trimming and J lost 7 bases; unmatched junction nucleotides: 8. There are 13 residues in the CDR3. The CDR3 spells CASSGQGDQPQHF. CDR3 nucleotide sequence: TGTGCCAGCTCGGGGCAGGGGGACCAGCCCCAGCATTTT. Using reference TRBV2 and TRBJ1-5 for the parts outside the CDR3, the full variable domain is EPEVTQTPSHQVTQMGQEVILRCVPISNHLYFYWYRQILGQKVEFLVSFYNNEISEKSEIFDDQFSVERPDGSNFTLKIRSTKLEDSAMYFCASSGQGDQPQHFGDGTRLSIL.

This clonotype came up many times. V is TRBV6-1 and J is TRBJ1-3, with D maybe TRBD1 (6 bases). The germline V gene has CDR1 MNHNS and CDR2 SASEGT. This CDR3 spans 16 amino acids. Trimming removed 5 bases at V and 0 bases at J, with 14 bases between. For the CDR3, the DNA is TGTGCCAGCAGTCAGTGGGGGCTGGACTCTGGAAACACCATATATTTT. It codes for CASSQWGLDSGNTIYF.

This clonotype was detected ten times or more. This rearrangement joins TRBV20-1 to TRBJ2-7, with 12 nucleotides matching TRBD2. V trimming: 6 bases; J trimming: 3 bases; junction bases outside the gene matches: 6. The CDR3 is 14 residues long. CDR1 and CDR2 from the germline V gene are DFQATT and SNEGSKA (reference sequence). This CDR3 is CSARLAGEGYEQYF. Written as DNA, the CDR3 is TGCAGTGCAAGACTAGCGGGAGAAGGCTACGAGCAGTACTTC.

This clonotype occurred many times. The genes are TRBV6-2 or TRBV6-3 and TRBJ1-5; 7 bases are a match to TRBD1. There are 11 residues in the CDR3. Germline CDR1 MNHEY, CDR2 SVGEGT. With V trimmed by 8 bases and J by 11 bases, 6 bases remained unmatched. The CDR3 DNA is TGTGCCAGCTCAGGGGGTGCAGCCCAGCATTTT. It yields the protein CASSGGAAQHF.

This clonotype showed up many times. This chain connects TRBV7-3 to TRBJ2-5; TRBD1 aligns across 8 bases. The CDR3 loop spans 16 amino acids. V lost 2 bases, J lost 5 bases, and 10 bases stayed unmatched. The germline V gene encodes CDR1 SGHTA and CDR2 FQGTGA. The CDR3 DNA reads TGTGCCAGCAGCTTAGTGCCATCGGACAGGGAGGAGACCCAGTACTTC. As protein: CASSLVPSDREETQYF.

In its sample, this clonotype was seen many times. The chain combines TRBV7-2 with TRBJ2-5, with 9 bases that match TRBD2. Germline values: CDR1 SGHTA, CDR2 FQGNSA. V was clipped by 4 bases and J by 2 bases; unmatched bases: 2. The CDR3 covers 14 residues. DNA for the CDR3: TGTGCCAGCAGCTCCCTAGCGGGACAAGAGACCCAGTACTTC. Translating gives CASSSLAGQETQYF.

This clonotype was counted ten times or more. The chain joins TRBV5-1 to TRBJ1-1; TRBD1 aligns across 9 bases. Germline assignment: CDR1 SGHRS and CDR2 YFSETQ. The J segment lost 4 bases and the V segment lost 0 bases, leaving 7 bases of the junction unmatched. This CDR3 has 16 amino acids. CDR3 protein: CASSLDRGLVGTEAFF. The DNA for the CDR3 is TGCGCCAGCAGCTTGGACAGGGGGCTAGTGGGCACTGAAGCTTTCTTT.

This clonotype appeared many times. The chain is built from TRBV20-1 and TRBJ1-5; TRBD1 is a possible D gene (6 bases). V was pared by 2 bases and J by 0 bases, with 14 bases between. Germline-derived CDR1 and CDR2 are DFQATT and SNEGSKA (reference sequence). The length of the CDR3 is 16 residues. CDR3 protein: CSARPGTPYSNQPQHF. CDR3 sequence (DNA): TGCAGTGCTAGACCTGGGACACCTTATAGCAATCAGCCCCAGCATTTT.

In DNA, the CDR3 is TGTGCCAGCAGTTTAGGTTATGGGGGTTCGGAGCAGTACTTC. This translates into CASSLGYGGSEQYF. The gene calls are TRBV12-3 or TRBV12-4 and TRBJ2-7; D may be TRBD1 or TRBD2 (5 bases each). With 1 base removed from V and 7 bases from J, the gap between germline ends came to 14 bases. CDR3 length: 14 residues.

Ten or more counts support this clonotype. V gene TRBV19 combines with J gene TRBJ1-5; D is possibly TRBD1 (5 bases). There are 15 residues in the CDR3. CDR1 and CDR2 (germline): LNHDA, SQIVND (reference sequence). Between the trimmed V and J ends, which lost 6 bases and 2 bases, there was a span of 14 bases. The CDR3 is CASRGRARGNQPQHF. CDR3 DNA: TGTGCCAGTAGGGGACGGGCAAGGGGCAATCAGCCCCAGCATTTT.